Listed below are T cell receptor beta chains from one sample, sequenced in a study of shared clonotypes between healthy human individuals. This table comes from immunoSEQ multiplex PCR, and its TCRdb copy is limited to in-frame clones, with some not included. In the table there are about 2.4 million clones, roughly 93% of which are singletons. Sequences were obtained from naive CD4+ T cells from PBMCs. All receptors derive from a man aged 18 to 35 in good health. Some clones in this sample may be carry-over from other donors' samples. The CDR3 runs from the conserved cysteine through the conserved F or W. The D gene is left open where the match is weak. Expanded clones are given a class, and other clones once, few, many or no size at all.

V gene: TRBV7-7; clone size: .; D gene: .; J gene: TRBJ1-5; CDR3 protein: CASSLYPDQPQHF; CDR3 DNA: TGTGCCAGCAGCTTATATCCGGATCAGCCCCAGCATTTT
V gene: TRBV9; clone size: .; D gene: TRBD1; J gene: TRBJ2-7; CDR3 protein: CASSPTLDRSLSYEQYF; CDR3 DNA: TGTGCCAGCAGCCCTACCTTGGACAGGTCGCTCTCCTACGAGCAGTACTTC
V gene: TRBV27; clone size: .; D gene: TRBD1; J gene: TRBJ2-3; CDR3 protein: CASRRDRGPSTDTQYF; CDR3 DNA: TGTGCCAGCAGAAGGGACAGGGGACCTAGCACAGATACGCAGTATTTT
V gene: TRBV5-1; clone size: .; D gene: .; J gene: TRBJ2-3; CDR3 protein: CASSLEPPGTSTDTQYF; CDR3 DNA: TGCGCCAGCAGCTTGGAACCGCCAGGGACTAGCACAGATACGCAGTATTTT
V gene: TRBV28; clone size: few; D gene: .; J gene: TRBJ1-1; CDR3 protein: CASSFWTEAFF; CDR3 DNA: TGTGCCAGCAGTTTCTGGACAGAAGCTTTCTTT
V gene: TRBV29-1; clone size: once; D gene: .; J gene: TRBJ1-3; CDR3 protein: CSVEGSYSGNTIYF; CDR3 DNA: TGCAGCGTTGAAGGGTCCTACTCTGGAAACACCATATATTTT
V gene: TRBV5-1; clone size: .; D gene: .; J gene: TRBJ2-7; CDR3 protein: CASSLGPRSYEQYF; CDR3 DNA: TGCGCCAGCAGCTTGGGACCACGCTCCTACGAGCAGTACTTC
V gene: TRBV5-1; clone size: once; D gene: TRBD1; J gene: TRBJ1-2; CDR3 protein: CASSGTDYGYTF; CDR3 DNA: TGCGCCTCCTCCGGGACAGACTATGGCTACACCTTC
V gene: TRBV7-3; clone size: .; D gene: TRBD2; J gene: TRBJ2-5; CDR3 protein: CASSLTPLAGWETQYF; CDR3 DNA: TGTGCCAGCAGCTTAACCCCACTAGCGGGATGGGAGACCCAGTACTTC
V gene: TRBV5-4; clone size: few; D gene: .; J gene: TRBJ1-1; CDR3 protein: CASSLDLNTEAFF; CDR3 DNA: TGTGCCAGCAGCCTGGACTTGAACACTGAAGCTTTCTTT
V gene: TRBV30; clone size: .; D gene: .; J gene: TRBJ2-3; CDR3 protein: CAWSALGDTQYF; CDR3 DNA: TGTGCCTGGAGCGCCCTGGGGGATACGCAGTATTTT
V gene: TRBV5-1; clone size: .; D gene: .; J gene: TRBJ2-3; CDR3 protein: CASSIEKDTQYF; CDR3 DNA: TGCGCCAGCAGCATAGAGAAAGATACGCAGTATTTT
V gene: TRBV6-5; clone size: .; D gene: .; J gene: TRBJ1-1; CDR3 protein: CASSYSSGRVNTEAFF; CDR3 DNA: TGTGCCAGCAGTTACTCTTCCGGCAGGGTGAACACTGAAGCTTTCTTT
V gene: TRBV18; clone size: .; D gene: TRBD1; J gene: TRBJ1-3; CDR3 protein: CASSPTRTGAYSGNTIYF; CDR3 DNA: TGTGCCAGCTCACCCACCAGGACAGGGGCCTACTCTGGAAACACCATATATTTT
V gene: TRBV29-1; clone size: .; D gene: .; J gene: TRBJ2-5; CDR3 protein: CSVESGGETQYF; CDR3 DNA: TGCAGCGTTGAGTCCGGAGGGGAGACCCAGTACTTC
V gene: TRBV19; clone size: .; D gene: .; J gene: TRBJ2-3; CDR3 protein: CASSMIRSADTQYF; CDR3 DNA: TGTGCCAGTAGTATGATTCGAAGCGCAGATACGCAGTATTTT
V gene: TRBV19; clone size: once; D gene: TRBD2; J gene: TRBJ2-7; CDR3 protein: CASSRTSGSLYEQYF; CDR3 DNA: TGTGCCAGTAGTAGGACTAGCGGGAGTCTTTACGAGCAGTACTTC
V gene: TRBV7-9; clone size: .; D gene: .; J gene: TRBJ2-2; CDR3 protein: CASSSDTGELFF; CDR3 DNA: TGTGCCAGCAGCTCGGACACCGGGGAGCTGTTTTTT
V gene: TRBV30; clone size: .; D gene: .; J gene: TRBJ1-2; CDR3 protein: CAWGGQNYGYTF; CDR3 DNA: TGTGCCTGGGGCGGACAGAACTATGGCTACACCTTC
V gene: TRBV27; clone size: .; D gene: .; J gene: TRBJ2-7; CDR3 protein: CGDFPPCEQYF; CDR3 DNA: TGTGGGGACTTTCCACCTTGCGAGCAGTACTTC
V gene: TRBV27; clone size: .; D gene: .; J gene: TRBJ2-7; CDR3 protein: CASSLTSRGPYEQYF; CDR3 DNA: TGTGCCAGCAGTCTCACGTCTAGGGGACCCTACGAGCAGTACTTC
V gene: TRBV27; clone size: .; D gene: TRBD2; J gene: TRBJ2-2; CDR3 protein: CASSPLAGNTGELFF; CDR3 DNA: TGTGCCAGCAGTCCATTAGCGGGAAACACCGGGGAGCTGTTTTTT
V gene: TRBV7-2; clone size: .; D gene: .; J gene: TRBJ2-3; CDR3 protein: CASSLDSPHQYF; CDR3 DNA: TGTGCCAGCAGCTTAGATTCCCCCCACCAGTATTTT
V gene: TRBV30; clone size: .; D gene: TRBD1; J gene: TRBJ1-5; CDR3 protein: CAWSGRDRGPIEPQHF; CDR3 DNA: TGTGCCTGGAGTGGCCGGGACAGGGGTCCTATAGAGCCCCAGCATTTT
V gene: TRBV15; clone size: .; D gene: .; J gene: TRBJ2-5; CDR3 protein: CATSKPGGGQETQYF; CDR3 DNA: TGTGCCACCAGCAAACCAGGGGGGGGCCAAGAGACCCAGTACTTC
V gene: TRBV5-1; clone size: .; D gene: .; J gene: TRBJ1-1; CDR3 protein: CASSLYGSMNTEAFF; CDR3 DNA: TGCGCCAGCAGCTTGTACGGCAGCATGAACACTGAAGCTTTCTTT
V gene: TRBV10-3; clone size: .; D gene: TRBD1; J gene: TRBJ2-7; CDR3 protein: CAIRTTGQGYEQYF; CDR3 DNA: TGTGCCATCAGAACGACAGGGCAGGGTTACGAGCAGTACTTC